Here is one T cell receptor beta chain with its context. J lost 3 bases, V lost 4 bases, and 5 bases had no gene match. The germline gives CDR1 SEHNR, CDR2 FQNEAQ (reference sequence). CDR3 length: 15 residues. This specimen comes from a study of T cells in tumors after PD-1 blockade. Background on the study: On average, peripheral blood gave about 100,000 TCR templates and 30,000 to 40,000 unique clonotypes.

The assay was immunoSEQ multiplex PCR, and TCRdb's table has in-frame clones only and misses some. The table has about 25,000 clones, roughly 85% seen once. The chain joins TRBV7-9 to TRBJ1-4; 7 bases agree with TRBD1. Sequencing used PBMCs, obtained after anti-PD-1 treatment. The clonotype originates from a human donor with basal cell carcinoma. DNA for the CDR3: TGTGCCAGCAGCTCCTCGGGACAGTCTAATGAAAAACTGTTTTTT. Translating gives CASSSSGQSNEKLFF.